The T cell receptor (beta chain) described here comes from a study of identifying expanded T cells in peripheral blood. Study-wide results and caveats: Variance in clone template counts between approximately 2-week samples significantly increased with total template count across all healthy donors.

Germline CDR1 and CDR2: SNHLY and FYNNEI. The CDR3 is made up of 15 amino acids. Germline trimming cut 8 bases from V and 4 bases from J; bases unmatched to any gene: 10. Of note for this clone: Its antigen is still unknown.

No infections or other immune events were documented during collection. Only in-frame clones appear in the TCRdb table, and some are missing; sequencing was by immunoSEQ multiplex PCR. The table lists fewer than 110,000 clones, around nine tenths of them singletons. The sequencing sample was made of blood. The V call is TRBV2, the J call TRBJ1-3; 8 bases line up with TRBD1. The sequence derives from a person between 18 and 75 years old in good health. CDR3: CASFFQDRVGNTIYF. In nucleotides, the CDR3 is TGTGCCAGCTTTTTTCAGGACAGGGTCGGAAACACCATATATTTT.